This TCR beta chain was profiled in a study of cytomegalovirus exposure and HLA in healthy donors. Primers: 60 Vbeta forward and 13 Jbeta reverse. The repertoire was sequenced with immunoSEQ multiplex PCR; TCRdb's copy has only in-frame clones and lacks some. The sample carries fewer than 150,000 clones, roughly 14% recorded once. Remarks on this clone: What it binds is unknown.

The germline CDR1 and CDR2 sequences are SGHVS and FQNEAQ. The V and J ends lost 0 bases and 6 bases respectively, with 8 bases between them. CDR3 length: 13 residues. Notes on the study in general: The investigators catalogued 150 to 200 TCR beta chains as cytomegalovirus-associated.

The chain carries TRBV7-8 and TRBJ1-2; D remains unclear. The TCR originated in a woman aged 18-29 years in good health and CMV-seronegative. The sample taken for sequencing was PBMCs. This CDR3 reads CASSLAPVDGYTF. The CDR3 region has the DNA TGTGCCAGCAGCTTAGCCCCAGTGGATGGCTACACCTTC.